The rows below give T cell receptor beta chains drawn from one sample of a study of Graves' ophthalmopathy and Graves' hyperthyroidism. In TCRdb, the multiplex PCR reads were re-called with MiXCR into one record per CDR3 protein. Of 620,000 or so distinct CDR3 sequences in the sample, 22% were seen once. Source material: peripheral blood. The receptors shown here come from a woman aged 18-29 years with stable Graves' hyperthyroidism. Some clones in this sample may be carry-over from other donors' samples. The CDR3 runs from the conserved cysteine through the conserved F or W. The D gene is left open where the match is weak. The listing skips clone size in some rows; elsewhere it reads once, few, many or a size class.

clone_size	v_call	d_call	j_call	cdr3_aa	cdr3_nt
-	TRBV12-3/TRBV12-4	-	TRBJ2-2	CASSSVAGHTGELFF	TGTGCCAGCAGCTCAGTCGCGGGGCACACCGGGGAGCTGTTTTTT
many	TRBV10-1	TRBD1	TRBJ2-7	CASSESSGTGVEQYF	TGCGCCAGCAGTGAGTCATCCGGGACAGGGGTCGAGCAGTACTTC
many	TRBV27	TRBD1	TRBJ1-2	CASSLGQGTLQNYGYTF	TGTGCCAGCAGTCTGGGACAGGGGACCCTCCAAAACTATGGCTACACCTTC
many	TRBV6-1	-	TRBJ2-7	CASSEGGAGEQYF	TGTGCCAGCAGTGAAGGAGGGGCGGGGGAGCAGTACTTC
-	TRBV6-1	-	TRBJ1-1	CASQRDRLNTEACF	TGTGCCAGCCAAAGGGACCGGTTGAACACTGAAGCTTGCTTT
many	TRBV27	TRBD1	TRBJ1-5	CASSSRGERGQPQHF	TGTGCCAGCAGTTCCAGGGGGGAACGAGGTCAGCCCCAGCATTTT
few	TRBV19	TRBD1	TRBJ2-5	CASSSTGVGETKYF	TGTGCCAGTAGCTCGACAGGGGTTGGGGAGACCAAGTACTTC
many	TRBV6-4	TRBD2	TRBJ2-7	CASSQIGPSGSVYEQYF	TGTGCCAGCAGCCAAATAGGGCCTAGCGGGAGCGTCTACGAGCAGTACTTC
-	TRBV24-1	TRBD2	TRBJ2-5	CATSVSGGAQETQYF	TGTGCCACCAGTGTTAGCGGGGGAGCACAAGAGACCCAGTACTTC
-	TRBV7-8	-	TRBJ1-5	CASSSNHLQGLGQPQHF	TGTGCCAGCAGCTCTAACCACTTACAGGGTCTCGGGCAGCCCCAGCATTTT
many	TRBV30	-	TRBJ2-7	CACLTGPYEQYF	TGTGCCTGCCTCACAGGGCCCTACGAGCAGTACTTC
many	TRBV12-5	TRBD1	TRBJ1-2	CASGLTGDYGYTF	TGTGCTAGTGGTTTGACAGGGGACTATGGCTACACCTTC
few	TRBV27	-	TRBJ1-2	CASSRSGATYGYTF	TGTGCCAGCAGTCGTTCGGGGGCAACCTATGGCTACACCTTC
once	TRBV7-9	-	TRBJ1-1	CASSSGPPQDAFF	TGTGCCAGCAGCTCGGGGCCCCCCCAAGACGCTTTCTTT
-	TRBV2	-	TRBJ1-2	CATRRDPNYGYTF	TGTGCCACCCGCCGGGATCCTAACTATGGCTACACCTTC
-	TRBV20-1	TRBD1	TRBJ2-2	CSAEGGQGVGGELFF	TGCAGTGCGGAAGGGGGACAGGGGGTCGGCGGGGAGCTGTTTTTT